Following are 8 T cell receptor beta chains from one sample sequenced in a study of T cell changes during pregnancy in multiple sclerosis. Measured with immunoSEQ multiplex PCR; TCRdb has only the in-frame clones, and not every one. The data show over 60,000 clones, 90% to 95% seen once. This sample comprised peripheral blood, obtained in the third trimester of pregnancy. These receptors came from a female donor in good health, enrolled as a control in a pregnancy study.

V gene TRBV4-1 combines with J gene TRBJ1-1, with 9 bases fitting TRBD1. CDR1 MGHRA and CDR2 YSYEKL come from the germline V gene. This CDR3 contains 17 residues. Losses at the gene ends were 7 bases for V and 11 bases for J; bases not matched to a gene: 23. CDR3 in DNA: TGCGCCAGCACCCTGGTAGGGACAGGGAATTCCGGCTTAAAGGCTTTCTTT. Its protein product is CASTLVGTGNSGLKAFF.

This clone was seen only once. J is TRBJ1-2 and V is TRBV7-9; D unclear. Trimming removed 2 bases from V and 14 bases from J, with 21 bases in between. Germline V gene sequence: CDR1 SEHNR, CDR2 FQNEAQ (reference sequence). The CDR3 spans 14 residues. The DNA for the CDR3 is TGTGCCAGCAGCTTACTATCTCCTGACACCTCCAGTACCTTC. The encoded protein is CASSLLSPDTSSTF.

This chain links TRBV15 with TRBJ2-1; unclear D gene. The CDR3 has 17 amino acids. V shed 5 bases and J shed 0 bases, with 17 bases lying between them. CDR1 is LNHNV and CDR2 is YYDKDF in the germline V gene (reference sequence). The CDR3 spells CATSPRSLSSSYNEQFF. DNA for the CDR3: TGTGCCACCAGCCCCCGCTCTCTTTCCAGCTCCTACAATGAGCAGTTCTTC.

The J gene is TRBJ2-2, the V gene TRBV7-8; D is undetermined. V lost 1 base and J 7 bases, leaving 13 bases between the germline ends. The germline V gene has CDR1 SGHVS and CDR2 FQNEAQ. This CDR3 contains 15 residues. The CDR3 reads CASSLVFRVGGELFF. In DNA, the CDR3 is TGTGCCAGCAGCTTAGTCTTCCGGGTAGGCGGGGAGCTGTTTTTT.

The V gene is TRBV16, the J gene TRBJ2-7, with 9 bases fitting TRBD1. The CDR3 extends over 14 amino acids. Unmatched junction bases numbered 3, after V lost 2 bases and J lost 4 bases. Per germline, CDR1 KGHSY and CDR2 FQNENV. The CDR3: CASSQGTGSYEQYF. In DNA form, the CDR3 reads TGTGCCAGCAGCCAAGGGACAGGGTCGTACGAGCAGTACTTC.

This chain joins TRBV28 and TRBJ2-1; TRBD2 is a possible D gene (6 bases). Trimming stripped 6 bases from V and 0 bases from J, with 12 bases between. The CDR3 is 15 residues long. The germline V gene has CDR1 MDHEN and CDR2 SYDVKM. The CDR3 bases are TGTGCCAGCAGATCGGAGGGGAGCTCCTACAATGAGCAGTTCTTC. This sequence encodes CASRSEGSSYNEQFF.

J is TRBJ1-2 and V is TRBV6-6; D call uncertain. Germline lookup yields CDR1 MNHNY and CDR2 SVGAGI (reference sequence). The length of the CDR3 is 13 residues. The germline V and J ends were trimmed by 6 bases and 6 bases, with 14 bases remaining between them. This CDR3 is CASSPTKADGYTF. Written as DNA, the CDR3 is TGTGCCAGCAGCCCGACAAAGGCAGATGGCTACACCTTC.

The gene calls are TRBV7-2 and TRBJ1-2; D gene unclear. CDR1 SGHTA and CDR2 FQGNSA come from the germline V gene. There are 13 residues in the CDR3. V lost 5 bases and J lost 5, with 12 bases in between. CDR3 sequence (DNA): TGTGCCAGCAGCCCTAACAGAGATTATGGCTACACCTTC. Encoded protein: CASSPNRDYGYTF.